This entry lists 30 T cell receptor beta chains sequenced from one sample in a study of blood T cell repertoires in COVID-19 (dated by TCRdb to 2018 to 2020). Receptor libraries were prepared by the immunoSEQ multiplex PCR assay. TCRdb carries this immuneACCESS record with in-frame sequences only. Its versions omit some clonotypes, under half of them owing to an unresolved V gene in the studies checked, with the rest unexplained. The sample profile shows about 70,000 clones; about nine tenths of them were found once. Of the sample, approximately 10% is held by the ten largest clones. Sequenced: peripheral blood. The receptors shown here come from a woman under 30 with acute or convalescent COVID-19.

The chain is built from TRBV3-1 (or the pseudogene TRBV3-2) and TRBJ2-7; a possible D gene is TRBD2 (5 bases). The V gene's germline CDR1 is LGHDT and CDR2 YNNKEL (reference sequence). V shed 1 base and J shed 2 bases, with 12 bases lying between them. The CDR3 is made up of 15 amino acids. The CDR3 DNA sequence: TGTGCCAGCAGCCAAGCGGGATCTACCCCCTACGAGCAGTACTTC. Translated, it gives CASSQAGSTPYEQYF.

The chain has TRBV19 and TRBJ1-1; TRBD1 is a possible D gene (6 bases). Germline lookup yields CDR1 LNHDA and CDR2 SQIVND (reference sequence). This CDR3 is 13 amino acids long. The V end was cut by 8 bases, the J end by 7 bases, with 17 bases between. CDR3 in DNA: TGTGCCAGTCATACCCCAGGGGTGGATGAAGCTTTCTTT. Translation gives CASHTPGVDEAFF.

V and J are TRBV6-6 and TRBJ1-1; 9 positions match TRBD1. CDR3 length: 14 residues. V shed 7 bases and J 1 base; nucleotides not matched to a gene: 4. In germline, CDR1 is MNHNY, CDR2 SVGAGI (reference sequence). CDR3 region: CASIEDRGNTEAFF. CDR3 nucleotides: TGTGCCAGCATCGAGGACAGGGGGAACACTGAAGCTTTCTTT.

This clone was counted once. This chain links TRBV5-1 with TRBJ2-2; TRBD2 agrees at 12 bases. V was clipped by 4 bases and J by 7 bases; unmatched bases: 8. The CDR3 is 16 amino acids. Germline V CDR1 and CDR2: SGHRS, YFSETQ. The CDR3 here is CASSPTSGRDGGELFF. The CDR3, as DNA: TGCGCCAGCAGCCCGACTAGCGGGAGAGATGGCGGGGAGCTGTTTTTT.

V and J are TRBV7-9 and TRBJ2-3; 9 bases agree with TRBD1. Germline V gene sequence: CDR1 SEHNR, CDR2 FQNEAQ (reference sequence). Losses at the gene ends were 4 bases for V and 2 bases for J; bases not matched to a gene: 4. The CDR3 spans 15 residues. The CDR3 protein is CASSYGTGNTDTQYF. In nucleotides, the CDR3 is TGTGCCAGCAGCTACGGGACAGGGAACACAGATACGCAGTATTTT.

This chain uses TRBV30 with TRBJ1-1; D remains ambiguous. CDR3 length equals 11 residues. The V and J ends lost 5 bases and 4 bases respectively, with 8 bases between them. Germline lookup yields CDR1 GTSNPN and CDR2 SVGIG (reference sequence). CDR3 coding DNA: TGTGCCTGGGGCGGAGGCACTGAAGCTTTCTTT. This gives the protein CAWGGGTEAFF.

V usage is TRBV6-8 and J usage is TRBJ2-7; 8 bases match TRBD2. V lost 8 bases, J lost 0 bases, and 3 bases stayed unmatched. The CDR3 loop spans 13 amino acids. CDR1 is MNHGY and CDR2 is SAAAGT in the germline V gene. CDR3 loop: CASQRESSYEQYF. CDR3 sequence (DNA): TGTGCCAGCCAGCGGGAGTCCTCCTACGAGCAGTACTTC.

The rearrangement uses TRBV30 and TRBJ1-1, with D uncertain. This CDR3 is built from 13 residues. V dropped 0 bases and J dropped 4 bases, with 9 bases sitting between them. CDR1 is GTSNPN, CDR2 SVGIG, per germline (reference sequence). CDR3 amino acids: CAWSVIRGTEAFF. Written as DNA, the CDR3 is TGTGCCTGGAGTGTTATTCGGGGCACTGAAGCTTTCTTT. Combining the CDR3 with reference TRBV30 and TRBJ1-1 gives the whole variable domain SQTIHQWPATLVQPVGSPLSLECTVEGTSNPNLYWYRQAAGRGLQLLFYSVGIGQISSEVPQNLSASRPQDRQFILSSKKLLLSDSGFYLCAWSVIRGTEAFFGQGTRLTVV.

The V and J genes are TRBV4-1 and TRBJ2-1; a weak D match, TRBD2 (7 bases). This CDR3 is built from 16 residues. Germline V gene sequence: CDR1 MGHRA, CDR2 YSYEKL. Trimming cost V 0 bases and J 7 bases, with 16 bases left between them. CDR3 DNA: TGCGCCAGCAGCCAAGATAGGGCGGGGGCCTTTAATGAGCAGTTCTTC. Amino acids: CASSQDRAGAFNEQFF.

The V call is TRBV10-2, the J call TRBJ1-6; the D is unclear. The CDR3 is 12 residues long. V was trimmed by 7 bases and J by 7 bases, leaving 8 bases between them. Germline-derived CDR1 and CDR2 are WSHSY and SAAADI. The CDR3 here is CASIGGNSPLHF. CDR3 nucleotides: TGCGCCAGCATTGGCGGCAATTCACCCCTCCACTTT.

The chain recombines TRBV28 with TRBJ1-6; D may be TRBD1 (6 bases). The CDR3 loop spans 13 amino acids. CDR1 and CDR2 (germline): MDHEN, SYDVKM. Trimming removed 6 bases at V and 10 bases at J, with 13 bases between. CDR3 sequence: CASSLTGSSPLHF. The CDR3 region has the DNA TGTGCCAGCAGCCTAACAGGGTCCTCACCCCTCCACTTT.

This chain joins TRBV2 and TRBJ1-2; the D gene is possibly TRBD1 (6 bases). Germline CDR1 reads SNHLY; CDR2 reads FYNNEI. CDR3 size: 17 residues. V dropped 0 bases and J dropped 1 base, with 15 bases sitting between them. CDR3 protein: CASSEANRDTGNYGYTF. The CDR3 DNA follows: TGTGCCAGCAGTGAAGCTAACAGGGACACCGGTAACTATGGCTACACCTTC.

This clone was seen a few times. The chain has TRBV2 and TRBJ1-1, with D uncertain. The CDR3 totals 15 residues. Per the germline V gene, CDR1 is SNHLY and CDR2 is FYNNEI. V was cut by 6 bases and J by 0 bases, with 14 bases left in between. CDR3 bases: TGTGCCAGCAGATTAATGCCCGGGATGAACACTGAAGCTTTCTTT. Amino acid sequence: CASRLMPGMNTEAFF. Using reference TRBV2 and TRBJ1-1 for the parts outside the CDR3, the full variable domain is EPEVTQTPSHQVTQMGQEVILRCVPISNHLYFYWYRQILGQKVEFLVSFYNNEISEKSEIFDDQFSVERPDGSNFTLKIRSTKLEDSAMYFCASRLMPGMNTEAFFGQGTRLTVV.

V is TRBV5-1 and J is TRBJ1-2; D is uncertain. Between the trimmed V and J ends, which lost 5 bases and 3 bases, there was a span of 8 bases. The length of the CDR3 is 12 residues. Per germline, CDR1 SGHRS and CDR2 YFSETQ. The CDR3 nucleotides read TGCGCCAGCAGTTCCGGGGACTATGGCTACACCTTC. This gives the protein CASSSGDYGYTF.

This clone has just a few counts. J is TRBJ2-5 and V is TRBV29-1; tentatively, D is TRBD2 (7 bases). Trimming shortened V by 6 bases and J by 5 bases, and 16 bases separated the two germline ends. CDR3 length equals 13 residues. Germline CDR1 and CDR2: SQVTM and ANQGSEA. The CDR3 here is CSVWGGAMETQYF. The CDR3 DNA reads TGCAGCGTCTGGGGGGGGGCCATGGAGACCCAGTACTTC.

This clone occurred once. The rearrangement joins TRBV11-2 to TRBJ2-3; D is ambiguous. The CDR3 totals 14 residues. Germline CDR1 SGHAT, CDR2 FQNNGV. Trimming cost V 1 base and J 7 bases, with 12 bases left between them. CDR3 protein: CASSLVSTEHTQYF. CDR3 DNA sequence: TGTGCCAGCAGCTTAGTCAGCACGGAGCATACGCAGTATTTT. The complete variable domain, with remaining parts taken from reference TRBV11-2 and TRBJ2-3, reads EAGVAQSPRYKIIEKRQSVAFWCNPISGHATLYWYQQILGQGPKLLIQFQNNGVVDDSQLPKDRFSAERLKGVDSTLKIQPAKLEDSAVYLCASSLVSTEHTQYFGPGTRLTVL.

The genes are TRBV7-9 and TRBJ1-1; TRBD1 aligns across 7 bases. V lost 5 bases and J lost 5; bases outside the gene matches: 5. Germline CDR1 SEHNR, CDR2 FQNEAQ (reference sequence). This CDR3 region has 13 residues. CDR3 in DNA: TGTGCCAGCAGCCGACAGGGAAGGACTGAAGCTTTCTTT. Protein sequence: CASSRQGRTEAFF.

This chain connects TRBV28 to TRBJ2-1, with 7 bases identical to TRBD1. The ends lost 8 bases at V and 6 bases at J; junction bases unmatched: 10. The CDR3 totals 14 residues. Per germline, CDR1 MDHEN and CDR2 SYDVKM. The CDR3 sequence is CASVRKGGSNEQFF. The CDR3 DNA sequence: TGTGCCAGCGTTCGTAAAGGGGGCTCCAATGAGCAGTTCTTC.

This clone was seen a single time. The chain recombines TRBV2 with TRBJ2-7, with 8 bases matching TRBD1. The CDR3 has 14 amino acids. V lost 8 bases and J lost 6; bases outside the gene matches: 12. Germline CDR1 SNHLY, CDR2 FYNNEI. CDR3 coding DNA: TGTGCCAGCGGGAAAACAGGGGGATGGGGCGAGCAGTACTTC. Translated, it gives CASGKTGGWGEQYF.

The V gene is TRBV18, the J gene TRBJ1-4; TRBD1 might be the D (6 bases). The CDR3 totals 14 residues. CDR1 is KGHSH, CDR2 LQKENI, per germline. Trimming stripped 5 bases from V and 5 bases from J, with 12 bases between. CDR3 region: CASSSGVHNEKLFF. In DNA, the CDR3 is TGTGCCAGCTCATCAGGGGTCCACAATGAAAAACTGTTTTTT.

This chain joins TRBV5-6 and TRBJ1-2; 9 positions match TRBD1. CDR1 and CDR2 (germline): SGHDT, YYEEEE. The CDR3 runs 14 residues. V lost 2 bases, J lost 10 bases, and 9 bases stayed unmatched. The CDR3 loop is CASSFFRDRASYTF. The CDR3 DNA follows: TGTGCCAGCAGCTTCTTCCGGGACAGGGCATCCTACACCTTC.

This chain's CDR3 is CASRGGEVNTEAFF. The CDR3 DNA sequence: TGTGCCAGCAGGGGGGGGGAGGTGAACACTGAAGCTTTCTTT. The V and J genes are TRBV28 and TRBJ1-1; weak D call: TRBD1 (5 bases). CDR1 is MDHEN, CDR2 SYDVKM, per germline. Trimming removed 6 bases at V and 0 bases at J, with 11 bases between. The CDR3 spans 14 residues.

The V and J genes are TRBV10-1 and TRBJ2-2; weak D call: TRBD2 (5 bases). The V end was cut by 6 bases, the J end by 3 bases, with 14 bases between. The CDR3 is made up of 15 amino acids. Germline V lookup: CDR1 WNHNN, CDR2 SYGVQD (reference sequence). The CDR3 loop reads CASRRGGLDTGELFF. The CDR3 DNA reads TGCGCCAGCAGAAGAGGAGGTCTGGACACCGGGGAGCTGTTTTTT.

This sequence joins TRBV2 and TRBJ1-2; 9 bases are shared with TRBD1. The CDR3 spans 14 residues. Germline V lookup: CDR1 SNHLY, CDR2 FYNNEI. The trim removed 3 bases at V and 8 bases at J, leaving 7 bases unmatched. CDR3 in DNA: TGTGCCAGCAGTGATTTACGGACAGGGGTGGGCTACACCTTC. Protein product: CASSDLRTGVGYTF.

V usage is TRBV7-9 and J usage is TRBJ2-1, with 11 bases aligning to TRBD2. CDR3 length equals 16 residues. CDR1 and CDR2 from the germline V gene are SEHNR and FQNEAQ (reference sequence). Trimming at V came to 3 bases and at J to 9 bases, leaving 10 bases not matched to a gene. CDR3 loop: CASSFWDSGRAVEQFF. CDR3 nucleotide sequence: TGTGCCAGCAGCTTTTGGGATAGCGGGAGGGCGGTTGAGCAGTTCTTC.

This chain uses TRBV7-2 with TRBJ2-3; D is ambiguous. Trimming took 0 bases from V and 0 from J, leaving 7 bases between them. The CDR3 is 15 residues long. CDR1 SGHTA and CDR2 FQGNSA come from the germline V gene. This chain's CDR3 is CASSLAGASTDTQYF. In nucleotides, the CDR3 is TGTGCCAGCAGCTTAGCCGGAGCAAGCACAGATACGCAGTATTTT.

The gene calls are TRBV14 and TRBJ1-1; D is possibly TRBD1 (6 bases). The V and J ends lost 5 bases and 2 bases respectively, with 9 bases between them. In germline, CDR1 is SGHDN, CDR2 FVKESK. The CDR3 length is 13 residues. The CDR3 is CASSVQGNTEAFF. As DNA, the CDR3 is TGTGCCAGCAGCGTACAGGGAAACACTGAAGCTTTCTTT.

This clone is medium-sized by share. This chain uses TRBV5-1 with TRBJ2-1; D may be TRBD1 (6 bases). This CDR3 has 15 amino acids. Trimming took 4 bases from V and 8 from J, leaving 19 bases between them. Germline CDR1 reads SGHRS; CDR2 reads YFSETQ. In nucleotides, the CDR3 is TGCGCCAGCAGCCTGGGGCACAGGGATTCCTATGAGCAGTTCTTC. Protein: CASSLGHRDSYEQFF.

V and J are TRBV12-3 or TRBV12-4 and TRBJ1-5; the D gene is possibly TRBD1 (5 bases). V dropped 6 bases and J dropped 6 bases, with 12 bases sitting between them. The CDR3 has 13 residues. The CDR3 nucleotides are TGTGCCAGCAGCCTTGGGGGGGGTCAGCCCCAGCATTTT. It translates to CASSLGGGQPQHF.

The genes are TRBV4-2 and TRBJ2-7, with D perhaps matching TRBD1 (6 bases). V shed 4 bases and J shed 6 bases, with 25 bases lying between them. The CDR3 consists of 17 residues. In germline, CDR1 is LGHNA, CDR2 YNFKEQ. CDR3 DNA sequence: TGTGCCAGCAGCCCACAGTTTACAGGGTCTGGGACCGGCGAGCAGTACTTC. Its protein is CASSPQFTGSGTGEQYF.